This T cell receptor (beta chain) was recovered during a study of T-cell memory formation after mild COVID-19. Notes on the study in general: Pre-infection memory already had some responding clones, implying cross-reactive memory joined. CD8+ contracting clones occupied EMRA, while CD4+ ones occupied mainly CM and EM.

UMIs and sample barcodes were carried by the TCR alpha and TCR beta cDNA libraries that 5'RACE produced using constant-segment primers. TCRdb reprocessed the 5' RACE reads via MiXCR and lists one record per CDR3 protein. The repertoire holds 65,000 to 90,000 distinct CDR3 sequences, with roughly 13% as singletons. About this clonotype: Its specificity is unknown.

The specimen sequenced was PBMCs or a T cell subset sorted from them (not recorded which). This receptor was obtained from an adult woman who had mild COVID-19 (a few samples of this study predate the infection). Cell type and time point are not known.

The chain's CDR3 is CASSPGGGEGPQEQYF. CDR3 nucleotide sequence: TGTGCCAGCAGCCCCGGGGGGGGCGAAGGACCTCAGGAGCAGTACTTC. This chain joins TRBV12-3 or TRBV12-4 and TRBJ2-7; 8 bases are a match to TRBD2. The CDR3 is 16 amino acids. Trimming took 6 bases from V and 7 from J; bases not matched to a gene: 17.